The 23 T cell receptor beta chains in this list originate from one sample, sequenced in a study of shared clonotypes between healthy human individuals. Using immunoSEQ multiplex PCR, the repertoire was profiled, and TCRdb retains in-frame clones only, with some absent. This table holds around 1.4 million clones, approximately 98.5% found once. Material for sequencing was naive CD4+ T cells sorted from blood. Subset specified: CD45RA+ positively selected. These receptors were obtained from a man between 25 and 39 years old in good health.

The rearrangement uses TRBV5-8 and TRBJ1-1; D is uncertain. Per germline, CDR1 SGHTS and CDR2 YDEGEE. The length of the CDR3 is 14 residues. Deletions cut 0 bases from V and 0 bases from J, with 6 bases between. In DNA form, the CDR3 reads TGTGCCAGCAGCTTGGGTCTGATGAACACTGAAGCTTTCTTT. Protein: CASSLGLMNTEAFF.

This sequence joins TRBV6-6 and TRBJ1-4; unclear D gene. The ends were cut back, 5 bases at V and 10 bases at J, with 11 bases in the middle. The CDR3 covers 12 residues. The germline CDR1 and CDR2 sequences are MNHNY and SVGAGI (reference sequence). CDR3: CASSPGPIKLFF. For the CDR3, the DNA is TGTGCCAGCAGTCCAGGACCCATAAAACTGTTTTTT.

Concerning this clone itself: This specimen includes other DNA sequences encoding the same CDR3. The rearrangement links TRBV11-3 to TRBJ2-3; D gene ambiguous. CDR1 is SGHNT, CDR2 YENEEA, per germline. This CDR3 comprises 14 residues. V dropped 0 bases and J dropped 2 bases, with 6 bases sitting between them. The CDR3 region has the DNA TGTGCCAGCAGCTTAGACCCCTCCACAGATACGCAGTATTTT. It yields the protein CASSLDPSTDTQYF.

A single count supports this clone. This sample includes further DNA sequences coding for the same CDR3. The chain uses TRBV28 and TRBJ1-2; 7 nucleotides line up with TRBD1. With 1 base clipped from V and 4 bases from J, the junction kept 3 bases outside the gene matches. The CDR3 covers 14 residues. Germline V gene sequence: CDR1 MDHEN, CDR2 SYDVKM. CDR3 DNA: TGTGCCAGCAGTTTATTAGGGGGCGGCTATGGCTACACCTTC. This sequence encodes CASSLLGGGYGYTF.

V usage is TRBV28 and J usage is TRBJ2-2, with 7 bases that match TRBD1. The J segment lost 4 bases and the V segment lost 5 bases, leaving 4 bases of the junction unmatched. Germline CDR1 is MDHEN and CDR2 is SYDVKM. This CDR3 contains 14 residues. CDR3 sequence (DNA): TGTGCCAGCAGTCCAGGGACAGCCACCGGGGAGCTGTTTTTT. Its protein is CASSPGTATGELFF. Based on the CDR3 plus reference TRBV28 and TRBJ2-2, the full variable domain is DVKVTQSSRYLVKRTGEKVFLECVQDMDHENMFWYRQDPGLGLRLIYFSYDVKMKEKGDIPEGYSVSREKKERFSLILESASTNQTSMYLCASSPGTATGELFFGEGSRLTVL.

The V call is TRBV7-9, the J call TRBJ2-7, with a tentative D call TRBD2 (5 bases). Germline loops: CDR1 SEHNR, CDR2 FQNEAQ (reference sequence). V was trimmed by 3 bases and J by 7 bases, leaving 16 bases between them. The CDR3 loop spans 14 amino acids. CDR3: CASSFRTSSREQYF. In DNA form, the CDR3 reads TGTGCCAGCAGCTTTCGGACTTCCTCCAGGGAGCAGTACTTC.

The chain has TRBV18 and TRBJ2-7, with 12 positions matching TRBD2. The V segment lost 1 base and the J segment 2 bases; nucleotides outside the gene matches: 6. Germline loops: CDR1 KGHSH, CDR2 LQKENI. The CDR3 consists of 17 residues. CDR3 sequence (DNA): TGTGCCAGCTCACCACTCCCTTCTAGCGGGAGGGCCTACGAGCAGTACTTC. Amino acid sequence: CASSPLPSSGRAYEQYF.

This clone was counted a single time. The DNA for the CDR3 is TGTGCCAGCAGCGGACTCGGGGGGAGCTCCTACAATGAGCAGTTCTTC. It specifies CASSGLGGSSYNEQFF. This chain joins TRBV5-6 and TRBJ2-1; 7 nucleotides agree with TRBD2. V lost 4 bases to trimming and J lost 0 bases; unmatched junction nucleotides: 7. This CDR3 spans 16 amino acids. Germline CDR1 reads SGHDT; CDR2 reads YYEEEE.

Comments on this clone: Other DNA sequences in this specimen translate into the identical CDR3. CDR3 sequence: CASSVAASSYNEQFF. Here the CDR3 DNA reads TGTGCCAGCAGCGTAGCAGCAAGCTCCTACAATGAGCAGTTCTTC. The V and J genes are TRBV9 and TRBJ2-1; D gene ambiguous. CDR1 is SGDLS and CDR2 is YYNGEE in the germline V gene. Trimming left V 0 bases short and J 0 bases short, with 7 bases between. This CDR3 has 15 amino acids.

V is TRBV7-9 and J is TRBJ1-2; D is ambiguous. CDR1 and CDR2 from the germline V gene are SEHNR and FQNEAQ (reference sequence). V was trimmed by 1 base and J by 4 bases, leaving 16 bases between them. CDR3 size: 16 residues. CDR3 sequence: CASSLGSQRILYGYTF. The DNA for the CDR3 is TGTGCCAGCAGCTTAGGTTCACAGAGAATCCTCTATGGCTACACCTTC.

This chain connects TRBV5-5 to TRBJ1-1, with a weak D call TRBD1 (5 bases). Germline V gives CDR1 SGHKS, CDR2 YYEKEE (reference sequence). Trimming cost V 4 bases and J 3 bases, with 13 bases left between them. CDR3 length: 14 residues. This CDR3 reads CASSGPLGDTEAFF. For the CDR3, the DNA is TGTGCCAGCAGCGGGCCCTTGGGGGACACTGAAGCTTTCTTT.

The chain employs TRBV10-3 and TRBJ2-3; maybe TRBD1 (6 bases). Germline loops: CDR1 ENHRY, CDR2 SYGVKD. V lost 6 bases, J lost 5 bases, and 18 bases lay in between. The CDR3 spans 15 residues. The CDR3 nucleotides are TGTGCCATCAGCGAACAGGGATTAAGGGAAGATACGCAGTATTTT. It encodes CAISEQGLREDTQYF.

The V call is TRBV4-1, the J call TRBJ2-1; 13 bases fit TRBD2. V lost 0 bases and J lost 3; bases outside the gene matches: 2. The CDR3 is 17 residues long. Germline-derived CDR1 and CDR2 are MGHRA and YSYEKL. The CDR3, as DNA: TGCGCCAGCAGCCAAGATGGACTAGCGGGAGTCTACAATGAGCAGTTCTTC. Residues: CASSQDGLAGVYNEQFF.

CDR3 residues: CASSLNRRTNEQFF. CDR3 DNA sequence: TGTGCCAGCAGCTTGAATCGGCGGACCAATGAGCAGTTCTTC. The V call is TRBV5-4, the J call TRBJ2-1; unclear D gene. Germline V gene lookup returns CDR1 SGHNT and CDR2 YYREEE (reference sequence). This CDR3 comprises 14 residues. V was pared by 1 base and J by 6 bases, with 11 bases between.

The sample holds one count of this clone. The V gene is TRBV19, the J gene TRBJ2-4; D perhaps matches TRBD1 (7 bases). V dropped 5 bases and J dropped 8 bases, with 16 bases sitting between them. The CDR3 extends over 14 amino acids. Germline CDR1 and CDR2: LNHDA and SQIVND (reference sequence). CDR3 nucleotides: TGTGCCAGTAGTCCGGACAGGTGGGGGGACATTCAGTACTTC. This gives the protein CASSPDRWGDIQYF.

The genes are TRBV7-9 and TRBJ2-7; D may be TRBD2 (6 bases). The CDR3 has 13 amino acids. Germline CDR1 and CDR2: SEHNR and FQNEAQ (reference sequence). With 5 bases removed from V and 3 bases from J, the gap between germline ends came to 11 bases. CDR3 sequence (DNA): TGTGCCAGCAGCGCGACTAGTAACTACGAGCAGTACTTC. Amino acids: CASSATSNYEQYF.

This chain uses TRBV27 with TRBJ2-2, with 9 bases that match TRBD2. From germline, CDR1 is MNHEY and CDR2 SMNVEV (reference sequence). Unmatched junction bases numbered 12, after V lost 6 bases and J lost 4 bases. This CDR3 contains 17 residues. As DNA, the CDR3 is TGTGCCAGCAGCCCTCTCCCAACTAGCGGGCTCACCGGGGAGCTGTTTTTT. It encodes CASSPLPTSGLTGELFF.

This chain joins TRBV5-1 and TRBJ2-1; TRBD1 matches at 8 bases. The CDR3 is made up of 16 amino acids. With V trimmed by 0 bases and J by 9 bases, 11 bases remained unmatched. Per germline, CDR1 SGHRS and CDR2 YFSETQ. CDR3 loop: CASSLGVLGQEGEQFF. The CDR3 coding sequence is TGCGCCAGCAGCTTGGGGGTGTTGGGACAGGAGGGTGAGCAGTTCTTC.

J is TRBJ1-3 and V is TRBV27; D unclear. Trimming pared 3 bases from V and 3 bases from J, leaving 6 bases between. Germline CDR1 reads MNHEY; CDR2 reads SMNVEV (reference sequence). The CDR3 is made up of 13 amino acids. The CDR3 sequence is CASSFSFGNTIYF. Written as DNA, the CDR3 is TGTGCCAGCAGTTTCTCATTTGGAAACACCATATATTTT.

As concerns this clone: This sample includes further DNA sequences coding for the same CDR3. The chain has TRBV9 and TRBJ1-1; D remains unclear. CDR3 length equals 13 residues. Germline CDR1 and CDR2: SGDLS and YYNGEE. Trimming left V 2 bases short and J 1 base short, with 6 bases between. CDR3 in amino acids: CASSVTPNTEAFF. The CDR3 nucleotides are TGTGCCAGCAGCGTGACTCCGAACACTGAAGCTTTCTTT.

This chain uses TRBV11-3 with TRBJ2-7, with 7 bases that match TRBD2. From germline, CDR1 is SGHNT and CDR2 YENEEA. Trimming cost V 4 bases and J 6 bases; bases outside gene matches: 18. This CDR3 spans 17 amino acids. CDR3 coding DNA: TGTGCCAGCAGCTCTGGGAGACTAGCCGATGGAGATATCGAGCAGTACTTC. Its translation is CASSSGRLADGDIEQYF.

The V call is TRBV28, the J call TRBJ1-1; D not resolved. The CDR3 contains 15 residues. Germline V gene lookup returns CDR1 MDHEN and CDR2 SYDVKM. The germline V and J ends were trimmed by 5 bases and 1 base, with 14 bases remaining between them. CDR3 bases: TGTGCCAGCAGTGAGGTGCCAATTTCGAACACTGAAGCTTTCTTT. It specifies CASSEVPISNTEAFF.

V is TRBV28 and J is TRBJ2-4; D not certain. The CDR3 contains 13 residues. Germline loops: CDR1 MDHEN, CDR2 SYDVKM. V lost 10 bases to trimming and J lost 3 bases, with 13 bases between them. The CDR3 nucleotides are TGTGCCACCCGTGGGGTCGGCAAAAACATTCAGTACTTC. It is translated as CATRGVGKNIQYF. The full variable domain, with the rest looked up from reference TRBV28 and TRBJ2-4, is DVKVTQSSRYLVKRTGEKVFLECVQDMDHENMFWYRQDPGLGLRLIYFSYDVKMKEKGDIPEGYSVSREKKERFSLILESASTNQTSMYLCATRGVGKNIQYFGAGTRLSVL.